The 22 T cell receptor beta chains below were found in one sample sequenced in a study of blood T cells in healthy people across ages. Primers used in a second PCR of roughly 6 to 12 cycles were a sample-barcoded 5' primer and a J-beta primer mix. One entry per CDR3 protein, called by TCRdb with MiXCR from the 5' RACE reads. The repertoire holds 1.5 million or so distinct CDR3 sequences, with around 39% as singletons. The material sequenced was blood. These receptors originate from a woman in her late teens or twenties in good health.

The J gene is TRBJ2-2, the V gene TRBV29-1; TRBD1 aligns across 9 bases. Germline CDR1 SQVTM, CDR2 ANQGSEA. This CDR3 is 15 amino acids long. V shed 5 bases, J shed 4 bases, and the junction held 8 bases outside the gene matches. CDR3 sequence reads: CSVSTGGTGTGELFF. CDR3 nucleotides: TGCAGCGTTTCGACAGGGGGGACGGGCACCGGGGAGCTGTTTTTT.

This clonotype was seen a handful of times. V and J are TRBV3-1 and TRBJ2-1; 7 bases match TRBD2. In germline, CDR1 is LGHDT, CDR2 YNNKEL (reference sequence). CDR3 size: 16 residues. With 1 base clipped from V and 4 bases from J, the junction kept 7 bases outside the gene matches. The CDR3: CASSQGWASGYNEQFF. Here the CDR3 DNA reads TGTGCCAGCAGCCAAGGGTGGGCTAGCGGTTACAATGAGCAGTTCTTC.

The chain has TRBV10-3 and TRBJ1-2; the match to TRBD1 covers 9 bases. Per the germline V gene, CDR1 is ENHRY and CDR2 is SYGVKD. This CDR3 region has 15 residues. V gave up 0 bases and J gave up 8 bases; unmatched junction bases: 7. CDR3: CAISESDRGICGYTF. The DNA of the CDR3 is TGTGCCATCAGTGAGTCGGACAGGGGAATTTGCGGCTACACCTTC.

V gene TRBV10-3 combines with J gene TRBJ2-3, with D maybe TRBD1 (5 bases). V was trimmed by 2 bases and J by 2 bases, leaving 11 bases between them. Germline-derived CDR1 and CDR2 are ENHRY and SYGVKD. The CDR3 consists of 15 residues. Here the CDR3 reads CAISETGPSTDTQYF. DNA for the CDR3: TGTGCCATCAGTGAGACAGGACCCTCCACAGATACGCAGTATTTT.

This clonotype was found a few times. J is TRBJ1-1 and V is TRBV7-9, with a possible D match to TRBD1 (5 bases). The germline V and J ends were trimmed by 2 bases and 7 bases, with 11 bases remaining between them. The CDR3 is 13 amino acids. Per germline, CDR1 SEHNR and CDR2 FQNEAQ (reference sequence). The CDR3 DNA follows: TGTGCCAGCAGCTTATTCGGCGGGGGTGAAGCTTTCTTT. Translated: CASSLFGGGEAFF.

The chain couples TRBV20-1 to TRBJ2-7; D might be TRBD1 or TRBD2, each matching 5 bases. The V gene lost 6 bases and the J gene lost 9 bases, with 15 bases spanning the gap. The V gene's germline CDR1 is DFQATT and CDR2 SNEGSKA (reference sequence). The length of the CDR3 is 11 residues. CDR3 residues: CSAQGELGQYF. The CDR3 coding sequence is TGCAGTGCCCAGGGAGAGCTCGGGCAGTACTTC.

J is TRBJ2-1 and V is TRBV5-1, with 8 nucleotides matching TRBD1. The CDR3 length is 16 residues. Trimming removed 8 bases from V and 2 bases from J; junction bases left unmatched: 12. The V gene's germline CDR1 is SGHRS and CDR2 YFSETQ. CDR3 sequence reads: CASSTSGQGAYNEQFF. DNA of the CDR3: TGCGCCAGTAGCACCTCAGGACAGGGTGCCTACAATGAGCAGTTCTTC. The full variable domain, with the rest looked up from reference TRBV5-1 and TRBJ2-1, is KAGVTQTPRYLIKTRGQQVTLSCSPISGHRSVSWYQQTPGQGLQFLFEYFSETQRNKGNFPGRFSGRQFSNSRSEMNVSTLELGDSALYLCASSTSGQGAYNEQFFGPGTRLTVL.

This chain connects TRBV7-2 to TRBJ2-3; D tentatively fits TRBD1 or TRBD2 (6 bases each). The germline V and J ends were trimmed by 1 base and 8 bases, with 10 bases remaining between them. Germline CDR1 reads SGHTA; CDR2 reads FQGNSA. The CDR3 has 13 residues. CDR3 amino acids: CASSLEGGGTQYF. The CDR3 region has the DNA TGTGCCAGCAGCTTAGAGGGGGGAGGTACGCAGTATTTT.

The chain joins TRBV7-2 to TRBJ2-5, with D unresolved. Germline values: CDR1 SGHTA, CDR2 FQGNSA. Trimming left V 3 bases short and J 4 bases short, with 9 bases between. This CDR3 contains 13 residues. The chain's CDR3 is CASSFMSGETQYF. The CDR3 coding sequence is TGTGCCAGCAGCTTCATGAGTGGAGAGACCCAGTACTTC.

V usage is TRBV7-9 and J usage is TRBJ2-1; D not certain. The CDR3 is 15 amino acids. Trimming took 4 bases from V and 0 from J, leaving 10 bases between them. Germline values: CDR1 SEHNR, CDR2 FQNEAQ (reference sequence). In nucleotides, the CDR3 is TGTGCCAGCAGCTCTATGGCCAACTCCTACAATGAGCAGTTCTTC. This codes for CASSSMANSYNEQFF.

This chain uses TRBV4-1 with TRBJ1-1; D may be TRBD1 (5 bases). Germline lookup yields CDR1 MGHRA and CDR2 YSYEKL. This CDR3 has 15 amino acids. V lost 1 base to trimming and J lost 2 bases, with 11 bases between them. In DNA form, the CDR3 reads TGCGCCAGCAGCCAAGTGGTTACAGGCAACACTGAAGCTTTCTTT. Amino acid sequence: CASSQVVTGNTEAFF.

The chain couples TRBV20-1 to TRBJ2-5; no clear D gene. CDR1 is DFQATT and CDR2 is SNEGSKA in the germline V gene (reference sequence). V was trimmed by 4 bases and J by 2 bases, leaving 11 bases between them. This CDR3 is 13 amino acids long. The CDR3 loop is CSATRVAQETQYF. The CDR3 coding sequence is TGCAGTGCTACTCGAGTCGCTCAAGAGACCCAGTACTTC.

The chain has TRBV5-1 and TRBJ1-2; D call uncertain. The CDR3 is 13 residues long. Looked up from germline, CDR1 is SGHRS and CDR2 is YFSETQ. V was cut by 4 bases and J by 5 bases, with 12 bases left in between. CDR3 loop: CASSNPTGYGYTF. The CDR3 DNA sequence: TGCGCCAGCAGCAACCCGACGGGGTATGGCTACACCTTC.

The rearrangement joins TRBV7-9 to TRBJ1-2, with TRBD1 as a possible D gene (6 bases). The V end lost 4 bases, the J end lost 2 bases, and 14 bases lay between the germline ends. Germline V CDR1 and CDR2: SEHNR, FQNEAQ (reference sequence). The CDR3 sequence is 15 residues long. CDR3 in amino acids: CASSSGTQNNYGYTF. For the CDR3, the DNA is TGTGCCAGCAGCTCCGGGACACAGAACAACTATGGCTACACCTTC.

V usage is TRBV11-2 and J usage is TRBJ2-5; 7 nucleotides match TRBD2. The CDR3 totals 16 residues. Germline lookup yields CDR1 SGHAT and CDR2 FQNNGV. Trimming at V came to 1 base and at J to 5 bases, leaving 10 bases not matched to a gene. This CDR3 reads CASSLVALAARETQYF. The DNA for the CDR3 is TGTGCCAGCAGCTTAGTAGCCCTAGCGGCACGGGAGACCCAGTACTTC. The entire variable domain, with the rest obtained from reference TRBV11-2 and TRBJ2-5, is as follows: EAGVAQSPRYKIIEKRQSVAFWCNPISGHATLYWYQQILGQGPKLLIQFQNNGVVDDSQLPKDRFSAERLKGVDSTLKIQPAKLEDSAVYLCASSLVALAARETQYFGPGTRLLVL.

The chain combines TRBV7-2 with TRBJ2-1; no firm D call. The CDR3 contains 12 residues. V was shortened by 1 base and J by 9 bases, with 7 bases between the two germline ends. The germline gives CDR1 SGHTA, CDR2 FQGNSA. The CDR3 nucleotides read TGTGCCAGCAGCTTAGTCAGGCCTGAGCAGTTCTTC. It translates to CASSLVRPEQFF.

This chain uses TRBV14 with TRBJ1-1, with D possibly TRBD1 on 6 matching bases. The CDR3 sequence is 17 residues long. Trimming pared 2 bases from V and 5 bases from J, leaving 21 bases between. Germline lookup yields CDR1 SGHDN and CDR2 FVKESK. For the CDR3, the DNA is TGTGCCAGCAGCCAAATAGGGGGGTTCTTTATGGAGACTGAAGCTTTCTTT. Translation gives CASSQIGGFFMETEAFF.

Only a few counts were recorded for this clonotype. The chain links TRBV4-1 to TRBJ2-1; 13 bases line up with TRBD2. The CDR3 length is 18 residues. Trimming removed 1 base from V and 4 bases from J; junction bases left unmatched: 7. CDR1 MGHRA and CDR2 YSYEKL come from the germline V gene. Here the CDR3 reads CASSQVGTSGANYNEQFF. The CDR3 DNA reads TGCGCCAGCAGCCAAGTAGGGACTAGCGGGGCTAATTACAATGAGCAGTTCTTC.

This clonotype was counted a few times. A read error may produce the germline difference seen at one junction end. The CDR3 DNA follows: TGTGCCAGCAGACAAGATTTAAGGGCTGGCGAGCAGTACTTC. The encoded protein is CASRQDLRAGEQYF. The chain has TRBV4-2 and TRBJ2-7; D gene uncertain. This CDR3 contains 14 residues. Germline assignment: CDR1 LGHNA and CDR2 YNFKEQ.

This clonotype was recorded a few times. The rearrangement joins TRBV27 to TRBJ2-7, with D possibly being TRBD1 or TRBD2 (5 bases each). The CDR3 is 14 residues long. Germline V gives CDR1 MNHEY, CDR2 SMNVEV (reference sequence). V lost 5 bases and J 2 bases, leaving 13 bases between the germline ends. The CDR3 sequence: CASSIRDGPYEQYF. CDR3 bases: TGTGCCAGCAGTATCCGGGACGGACCCTACGAGCAGTACTTC.

This CDR3 is CASSFAGASTDTQYF. For the CDR3, the DNA is TGTGCCAGCAGTTTCGCCGGGGCTAGCACAGATACGCAGTATTTT. The gene calls are TRBV27 and TRBJ2-3; possibly TRBD1 or TRBD2 for D (5 bases each). Trimming took off 3 bases at V and 0 bases at J, with 10 bases between the two ends. The length of the CDR3 is 15 residues. Germline CDR1 MNHEY, CDR2 SMNVEV (reference sequence).

The rearrangement links TRBV4-1 to TRBJ2-4; D is perhaps TRBD2 (6 bases). The germline CDR1 and CDR2 sequences are MGHRA and YSYEKL. Trimming removed 4 bases from V and 0 bases from J, with 19 bases in between. The CDR3 length is 18 residues. Here the CDR3 DNA reads TGCGCCAGCAGCCCTGGGCACACTAGCCTCCTAGCCAAAAACATTCAGTACTTC. This gives the protein CASSPGHTSLLAKNIQYF.